Here is one TCR beta chain with its context. Its antigen is unknown. The data derive from a study of CD4+ T cells in melanoma. Study results and limitations: CD8+ T cell, macrophage and B cell function reportedly correlated with neoantigen-specific CD4+ T cells.

The data were produced by immunoSEQ multiplex PCR, yet TCRdb's version contains in-frame clones alone and is incomplete. Of roughly 6,600 clones detected, around 70% appear once; the ten largest clones hold around 30%. Germline V gene data show CDR1 as LNHDA and CDR2 as SQIVND (reference sequence). Germline trimming cut 3 bases from V and 4 bases from J; bases unmatched to any gene: 2. CDR3 length: 15 residues. The sequence was obtained from a human donor with melanoma. Source material: cells from a culture (not recorded whether cultured in vitro). V usage is TRBV19 and J usage is TRBJ2-1, with 11 bases that match TRBD2. CDR3 bases: TGTGCCAGTAGTATGACTAGCGGGGATTACAATGAGCAGTTCTTC. It yields the protein CASSMTSGDYNEQFF.